The 21 T cell receptor beta chains given below trace back to one sample, sequenced in a study of T cell repertoires in cytomegalovirus infection. MiXCR, run by TCRdb on the reads, gives a single entry per CDR3 protein. The profile shows approximately 470,000 distinct CDR3 sequences, about 39% of them singletons. Their specific antigens are unknown. Sequencing was performed on cultured PBMCs, taken from culture after CMV antigen stimulation. The source of these receptors is a human donor in good health (CMV status not recorded). Some clones in this sample may be carry-over from other donors' samples.

This clonotype was counted between two and nine times. The chain is built from TRBV7-6 and TRBJ2-2, with 13 bases that match TRBD2. CDR3 length equals 20 residues. J lost 1 base, V lost 4 bases, and 12 bases had no gene match. The germline V gene encodes CDR1 SGHVS and CDR2 FNYEAQ. The CDR3 region is CASSSVYTSGRAGNTGELFF. CDR3 in DNA: TGTGCCAGCAGCTCCGTTTATACTAGCGGGAGGGCCGGGAACACCGGGGAGCTGTTTTTT.

This chain links TRBV10-3 with TRBJ2-7; 7 positions agree with TRBD1. Per germline, CDR1 ENHRY and CDR2 SYGVKD. Trimming at V came to 3 bases and at J to 2 bases, leaving 4 bases not matched to a gene. The CDR3 is made up of 14 amino acids. The CDR3, as DNA: TGTGCCATCAGTGAAGGGACAGCCGCCTACGAGCAGTACTTC. Residues: CAISEGTAAYEQYF.

The gene calls are TRBV4-1 and TRBJ2-7; 8 bases line up with TRBD1. CDR1 is MGHRA and CDR2 is YSYEKL in the germline V gene. The V gene end was trimmed by 3 bases and the J gene end by 3 bases; junction bases not matched to a gene: 7. The CDR3 sequence is 15 residues long. Here the CDR3 reads CASSQSQGANYEQYF. In DNA, the CDR3 is TGCGCCAGCAGCCAGAGCCAGGGGGCCAACTACGAGCAGTACTTC.

This clonotype was found once. A read error may produce the germline difference seen at one junction end. The J gene is TRBJ2-7, the V gene TRBV15; a weak D match, TRBD1 (6 bases). Looked up from germline, CDR1 is LNHNV and CDR2 is YYDKDF (reference sequence). The CDR3 sequence is 14 residues long. The CDR3 DNA follows: TGTCCCACCAGCAGAGATGGACAGAACCACGAGCAGTACTTC. This encodes CPTSRDGQNHEQYF.

The rearrangement uses TRBV4-3 and TRBJ2-2; D unclear. Trimming took 2 bases from V and 0 from J, leaving 7 bases between them. The CDR3 covers 15 residues. CDR1 LGHNA and CDR2 YSLEER come from the germline V gene. CDR3 residues: CASSQQEANTGELFF. CDR3 in DNA: TGCGCCAGCAGCCAACAGGAAGCGAACACCGGGGAGCTGTTTTTT.

This clonotype has a count of ten or more. The CDR3 sequence: CASSLVATTYTEAFF. In DNA form, the CDR3 reads TGTGCCAGCAGCTTAGTGGCAACCACGTACACTGAAGCTTTCTTT. The chain joins TRBV7-2 to TRBJ1-1; D gene uncertain. The CDR3 covers 15 residues. V lost 1 base and J lost 3, with 12 bases in between. Germline CDR1 reads SGHTA; CDR2 reads FQGNSA.

This clonotype occurred a few times. This chain joins TRBV7-2 and TRBJ2-7; D is ambiguous. The germline CDR1 and CDR2 sequences are SGHTA and FQGNSA. With 5 bases removed from V and 4 bases from J, the gap between germline ends came to 12 bases. The CDR3 length is 13 residues. For the CDR3, the DNA is TGTGCCAGCAGCCCGAGACTGGAATACGAGCAGTACTTC. It yields the protein CASSPRLEYEQYF.

V is TRBV7-7 and J is TRBJ2-5; 7 nucleotides line up with TRBD1. V dropped 1 base and J dropped 1; count of bases not matched to a gene: 3. The CDR3 has 15 residues. The germline V gene encodes CDR1 SSHAT and CDR2 FNYEAQ (reference sequence). The DNA for the CDR3 is TGTGCCAGCAGCTTAGGCAGGGGGATCCAAGAGACCCAGTACTTC. It yields the protein CASSLGRGIQETQYF.

The chain recombines TRBV2 with TRBJ2-2; TRBD1 is a possible D gene (6 bases). Trimming shortened V by 6 bases and J by 9 bases, and 17 bases separated the two germline ends. The CDR3 loop spans 14 amino acids. From germline, CDR1 is SNHLY and CDR2 FYNNEI. The CDR3 protein is CASRADSIIRELFF. As DNA, the CDR3 is TGTGCCAGCAGGGCGGACAGCATCATTAGGGAGCTGTTTTTT. Drawing the rest from reference TRBV2 and TRBJ2-2, the complete variable domain is EPEVTQTPSHQVTQMGQEVILRCVPISNHLYFYWYRQILGQKVEFLVSFYNNEISEKSEIFDDQFSVERPDGSNFTLKIRSTKLEDSAMYFCASRADSIIRELFFGEGSRLTVL.

The chain has TRBV19 and TRBJ1-5, with no clear D. Germline assignment: CDR1 LNHDA and CDR2 SQIVND (reference sequence). The CDR3 covers 13 residues. Trimming took 5 bases from V and 5 from J, leaving 10 bases between them. Here the CDR3 DNA reads TGTGCCAGTAGTCAGACAAGCGATCAGCCCCAGCATTTT. It specifies CASSQTSDQPQHF.

Only a few counts were recorded for this clonotype. The V and J genes are TRBV6-5 and TRBJ1-2; a weak D match, TRBD1 (6 bases). V was trimmed by 0 bases and J by 3 bases, leaving 23 bases between them. Germline CDR1 and CDR2: MNHEY and SVGAGI. This CDR3 contains 19 residues. The CDR3 protein is CASSYSISSTGRGDYGYTF. The CDR3 DNA sequence: TGTGCCAGCAGTTACTCGATCTCCTCCACAGGGCGTGGGGACTATGGCTACACCTTC.

The table lists this clonotype with a few counts. The chain couples TRBV19 to TRBJ1-2, with a weak D call TRBD1 (6 bases). Germline V lookup: CDR1 LNHDA, CDR2 SQIVND (reference sequence). This CDR3 contains 15 residues. V was trimmed by 6 bases and J by 4 bases, leaving 18 bases between them. CDR3 DNA: TGTGCCAGTAGATACACCAGGGGTGATGGCTATGGCTACACCTTC. It translates to CASRYTRGDGYGYTF.

This clonotype was detected only a few times. The rearrangement uses TRBV7-9 and TRBJ1-1; TRBD1 might be the D (6 bases). Germline assignment: CDR1 SEHNR and CDR2 FQNEAQ (reference sequence). The CDR3 is made up of 13 amino acids. V was cut by 1 base and J by 6 bases, with 9 bases left in between. This CDR3 reads CASSLGTVSEAFF. The CDR3 DNA reads TGTGCCAGCAGCTTAGGGACAGTGTCTGAAGCTTTCTTT.

There are a few counts of this clonotype. The chain carries TRBV12-3 or TRBV12-4 and TRBJ2-1; tentatively, D is TRBD2 (5 bases). The ends were cut back, 6 bases at V and 0 bases at J, with 12 bases in the middle. The CDR3 sequence is 15 residues long. This chain's CDR3 is CASSPGLNSYNEQFF. The CDR3 DNA follows: TGTGCCAGCAGCCCTGGACTCAACTCCTACAATGAGCAGTTCTTC.

This chain connects TRBV6-6 to TRBJ1-5, with D unclear. The CDR3 consists of 15 residues. V dropped 6 bases and J dropped 1 base, with 13 bases sitting between them. The germline V gene encodes CDR1 MNHNY and CDR2 SVGAGI (reference sequence). DNA of the CDR3: TGTGCCAGCAGCCACCGCGGCAGAAGCAATCAGCCCCAGCATTTT. Residues: CASSHRGRSNQPQHF.

The chain is built from TRBV5-4 and TRBJ2-1; tentatively, D is TRBD1 or TRBD2 (6 bases each). CDR1 SGHNT and CDR2 YYREEE come from the germline V gene (reference sequence). The CDR3 runs to 15 residues. V was clipped by 5 bases and J by 1 base, with 13 bases between them. CDR3 protein: CASRIGGPSYNEQFF. The CDR3 DNA reads as TGTGCCAGCAGGATAGGGGGGCCATCCTACAATGAGCAGTTCTTC.

This clonotype occurred once. The gene calls are TRBV2 and TRBJ1-4, with 8 nucleotides matching TRBD1. V was clipped by 7 bases and J by 8 bases; unmatched bases: 6. The CDR3 contains 13 residues. Per the germline V gene, CDR1 is SNHLY and CDR2 is FYNNEI. CDR3 residues: CASMTGAWEKLFF. DNA for the CDR3: TGTGCCAGCATGACAGGGGCCTGGGAAAAACTGTTTTTT.

The J gene is TRBJ2-5, the V gene TRBV11-2; 8 positions agree with TRBD2. This CDR3 has 15 residues. Germline CDR1 reads SGHAT; CDR2 reads FQNNGV. The junction had 7 bases not matched to a gene; V was cut back by 5 bases and J by 2 bases. CDR3 protein: CASSPRGTSQETQYF. The CDR3 nucleotides read TGTGCCAGCAGCCCTAGGGGGACTAGTCAAGAGACCCAGTACTTC.

The CDR3 sequence is CASSSSRQFQETQYF. As DNA, the CDR3 is TGTGCCAGCAGTTCCAGTAGACAATTTCAAGAGACCCAGTACTTC. This rearrangement joins TRBV12-3 or TRBV12-4 to TRBJ2-5; no firm D call. The CDR3 has 15 amino acids. V gave up 4 bases and J gave up 2 bases, with 14 bases separating them.

The chain employs TRBV3-1 and TRBJ1-5, with TRBD1 matching over 11 bases. The CDR3 has 20 amino acids. Unmatched junction bases numbered 14, after V lost 4 bases and J lost 0 bases. Germline V gene sequence: CDR1 LGHDT, CDR2 YNNKEL (reference sequence). The CDR3 is CASSPNPGTGGQNSNQPQHF. CDR3 sequence (DNA): TGTGCCAGCAGCCCAAATCCCGGGACAGGGGGACAGAATAGCAATCAGCCCCAGCATTTT.

The chain is built from TRBV11-2 and TRBJ2-7, with TRBD1 as a possible D gene (5 bases). The V gene's germline CDR1 is SGHAT and CDR2 FQNNGV. The CDR3 consists of 13 residues. V shed 3 bases and J shed 9 bases, with 15 bases lying between them. CDR3 protein: CASSFPQGPWQYF. The CDR3, as DNA: TGTGCCAGCAGCTTCCCCCAGGGTCCCTGGCAGTACTTC.